This TCR beta chain was captured in a study of cytomegalovirus exposure and HLA in healthy donors. Study results and caveats: The later analysis indicated that the majority of CMV-associated TCR beta chains appeared HLA-restricted. Across donors, most TCRs were seen rarely, yet some public ones were widespread.

V was pared by 0 bases and J by 0 bases, with 7 bases of the junction left unmatched. The CDR3 contains 19 residues. Germline lookup yields CDR1 SGHRS and CDR2 YFSETQ. The study ran its PCR with 60 Vbeta and 13 Jbeta primers. The protocol was immunoSEQ multiplex PCR, while the TCRdb copy is restricted to in-frame clones and leaves out a portion. The table lists 200,000 or so clones, approximately 84% of them singletons. With regard to this clone: The antigen remains undetermined.

The chain employs TRBV5-1 and TRBJ2-2; 11 bases align to TRBD2. The source of this sequence is a woman in her 30s in good health and CMV-seropositive. Material for sequencing was PBMCs. The CDR3 DNA follows: TGCGCCAGCAGCTTGGAGGTAGTAGCGGGGGGGCCGAACACCGGGGAGCTGTTTTTT. Translating it yields CASSLEVVAGGPNTGELFF. Full variable domain (outside the CDR3, taken from reference TRBV5-1 and TRBJ2-2): KAGVTQTPRYLIKTRGQQVTLSCSPISGHRSVSWYQQTPGQGLQFLFEYFSETQRNKGNFPGRFSGRQFSNSRSEMNVSTLELGDSALYLCASSLEVVAGGPNTGELFFGEGSRLTVL.